The 6 T cell receptor beta chains in this list originate from one sample, sequenced in a study of CXCR3-negative and CXCR3-positive naive CD8 T cells. UMI-labeled TRB cDNA libraries were prepared by 5' RACE. With the 5' RACE reads reprocessed, TCRdb shows one record per CDR3 protein and no DNA. This table lists about 130,000 distinct CDR3 sequences. The sequenced sample was naive CXCR3- CD8+ T cells from blood. Subset noted: CD45RO-CCR7+CD27+CD95- naive CD8+ T cells lacking CXCR3 (TNR3-). The receptors were sampled from a human donor in good health. Some clones in this sample may be carry-over from other donors' samples.

The chain has TRBV20-1 and TRBJ2-3; TCRdb's D call, TRBD2, is unchecked because there is no DNA. The CDR3 is made up of 16 amino acids. Germline loops: CDR1 DFQATT, CDR2 SNEGSKA (reference sequence). The CDR3 here is CSARDLGTSGSDTQYF.

The J gene is TRBJ2-7, the V gene TRBV7-2; the D call from TCRdb, TRBD1, cannot be confirmed without DNA. The CDR3 covers 15 residues. Germline CDR1 is SGHTA and CDR2 is FQGNSA. The CDR3 reads CASSSGQGYSYEQYF.

V is TRBV5-6 and J is TRBJ1-5; checking the TCRdb D call of TRBD1 is not possible without DNA. This CDR3 contains 15 residues. Germline CDR1 and CDR2: SGHDT and YYEEEE. The CDR3 loop reads CASSLGTAGDQPQHF.

The gene calls are TRBV29-1 and TRBJ2-1; the TRBD2 assignment by TCRdb is unverifiable without DNA. This CDR3 comprises 15 residues. The germline CDR1 and CDR2 sequences are SQVTM and ANQGSEA. This CDR3 is CSVETGRSTYNEQFF.

The CDR3 loop is CASSPTNSNYGYTF. The chain couples TRBV7-9 to TRBJ1-2. CDR3 size: 14 residues. Germline lookup yields CDR1 SEHNR and CDR2 FQNEAQ (reference sequence).

The genes are TRBV6-5 and TRBJ1-1; TCRdb calls TRBD1, which cannot be checked without DNA. Germline loops: CDR1 MNHEY, CDR2 SVGAGI. The CDR3 is made up of 13 amino acids. The CDR3 sequence: CASSETGSTEAFF.